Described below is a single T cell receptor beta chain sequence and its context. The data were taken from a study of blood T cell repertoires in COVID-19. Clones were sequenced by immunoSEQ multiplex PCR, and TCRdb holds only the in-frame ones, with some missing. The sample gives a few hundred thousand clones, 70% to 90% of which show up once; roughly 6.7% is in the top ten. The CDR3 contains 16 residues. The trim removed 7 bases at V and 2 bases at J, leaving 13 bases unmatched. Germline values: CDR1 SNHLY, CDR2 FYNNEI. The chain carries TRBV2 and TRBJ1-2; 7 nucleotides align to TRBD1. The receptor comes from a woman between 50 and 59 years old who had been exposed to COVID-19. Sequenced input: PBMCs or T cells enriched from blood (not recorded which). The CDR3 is CASMWISRGLNYGYTF. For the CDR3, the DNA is TGTGCCAGCATGTGGATATCGAGGGGGCTGAACTATGGCTACACCTTC.